The table lists the clone carrying this TCR beta chain with a few counts. Its antigen is unidentified. This CDR3 region has 15 residues. In germline, CDR1 is SGHAT, CDR2 FQNNGV. Trimming removed 5 bases from V and 7 bases from J, with 15 bases in between. This specimen belongs to a study of cytotoxic CD8 clonotypes in ibrutinib-treated CLL. In the study overall: There were over nine relapsed/refractory patients and more than 14 treatment-naive patients, and around 18 were IGHV unmutated.

Only in-frame clones appear in the TCRdb table, and some are missing; sequencing was by immunoSEQ multiplex PCR. The table has 40,000 to 50,000 clones, about 57% seen once; the top ten hold approximately 30%. Points from the study as a whole: Age-matched healthy donor levels were exceeded by baseline clonality, which tracked circulating CD8+ T-cell counts. Lymph node repertoires were not studied, and sampling times were unmatched.

The J gene is TRBJ1-6, the V gene TRBV11-2, with no clear D. The specimen comprised PBMCs, sampled after 24 months of ibrutinib treatment. The sequence was collected from a human donor with chronic lymphocytic leukemia. The CDR3 spells CASSEDRTINSPLHF. As DNA, the CDR3 is TGTGCCAGCAGCGAGGACCGAACGATAAATTCACCCCTCCACTTT.